Listed below are T cell receptor beta chains from one sample, sequenced in a study of graft-versus-host responses after intestinal transplantation. Antigen specificity for these receptors is unknown. Here immunoSEQ multiplex PCR was the method, and the copy in TCRdb shows in-frame clones only, minus some. The repertoire holds fewer than 150,000 clones, with approximately 94% as singletons. Sequenced here: unstimulated CD4+ T cells sorted from spleen or lymph node cells, sampled before intestinal transplant. The receptor source for this set is a human donor who received an intestinal transplant. Both conserved end residues are part of each CDR3. Fields, in order: clone size, J gene, V gene, D gene, CDR3 DNA, CDR3 protein. The D gene is left open where the match is weak. The listing skips clone size in some rows; elsewhere it reads once, few, many or a size class.

>.|TRBJ2-5|TRBV18|.
TGTGCCAGCTCACCTCTTAACCAAGAGACCCAGTACTTC
CASSPLNQETQYF
>.|TRBJ1-4|TRBV7-9|TRBD1
TGTGCCAGCAGCCGCGGACAGGGGGAGGAAAAACTGTTTTTT
CASSRGQGEEKLFF
>.|TRBJ1-5|TRBV19|.
TGTGCCAGTAGTATAGTGATCCTGGCCGGAGGGGATCAGCCCCAGCATTTT
CASSIVILAGGDQPQHF
>.|TRBJ2-5|TRBV11-2|TRBD1
TGTGCCAGCAGCCCCCGGACAGGGGGCTGGGAGACCCAGTACTTC
CASSPRTGGWETQYF
>.|TRBJ1-2|TRBV7-9|.
TGTGCCAGCAGCCCGGATAGGGCTGACTATGGCTACACCTTC
CASSPDRADYGYTF
>once|TRBJ1-1|TRBV6-5|.
TGTGCCACCAAGCCAGGACCCTTCGAGAACACTGAAGCTTTCTTT
CATKPGPFENTEAFF
>.|TRBJ2-3|TRBV5-1|.
TGCGCCAGCAGCTTGGAGCACAGCTCCACAGATACGCAGTATTTT
CASSLEHSSTDTQYF
>.|TRBJ2-7|TRBV5-6|.
TGTGCCAGCAGCTTTTGGGCGGGGAATCGTCGCTACGAGCAGTACTTC
CASSFWAGNRRYEQYF
>.|TRBJ1-5|TRBV2|TRBD1
TGTGCCAGCAGAGTACAGGGGAGCAATCAGCCCCAGCATTTT
CASRVQGSNQPQHF
>.|TRBJ2-3|TRBV9|.
TGTGCCAGCAGCGTAGGCAGTTCGGACACAGATACGCAGTATTTT
CASSVGSSDTDTQYF
>.|TRBJ2-6|TRBV5-6|.
TGTGCCAGCAGCTTGGCGGGGCTTGGGGCCAACGTCCTGACTTTC
CASSLAGLGANVLTF
>.|TRBJ1-3|TRBV5-1|.
TGCGCCAGCCGAGGGCAGGGTGGAAACACCATATATTTT
CASRGQGGNTIYF
>.|TRBJ1-3|TRBV7-3|.
TGTGCCAGCAGCTTGATCGGGCCCACAGGATCCGGAAACACCATATATTTT
CASSLIGPTGSGNTIYF
>.|TRBJ2-5|TRBV6-1|TRBD1
TGTGCCAGCAGCCTGACAGGGCGGTTAGAGACCCAGTACTTC
CASSLTGRLETQYF
>.|TRBJ1-2|TRBV6-1|.
TGTGCCAGCAGTCCGCAATATGGCTACACCTTC
CASSPQYGYTF
>.|TRBJ1-2|TRBV11-2|TRBD1
TGTGCCAGCAGCCCACGGACAGGCATCTATGGCTACACCTTC
CASSPRTGIYGYTF
>.|TRBJ2-7|TRBV19|.
TGTGCCAGCTGGGACGGCTACGAGCAGTACTTC
CASWDGYEQYF
>.|TRBJ1-1|TRBV28|.
TGTGCCAGCAGTTTAGTTAAACAGGGAAGTTTTGTGACTGAAGCTTTCTTT
CASSLVKQGSFVTEAFF
>.|TRBJ1-2|TRBV6-1|.
TGTGCCAGCAGTTCCCCAGGGTATGGCTACACCTTC
CASSSPGYGYTF
>.|TRBJ2-7|TRBV5-4|.
TGTGCCAGCAGACTAGGCCCCGTTGTTGACGAGCAGTACTTC
CASRLGPVVDEQYF
>.|TRBJ2-3|TRBV7-3|.
TGTGCCAGCAGCGCCGGACCCCGCACAGATACGCAGTATTTT
CASSAGPRTDTQYF
>.|TRBJ2-6|TRBV7-2|.
TGTGCCAGCAGCTCCCGGGGCAGCTCTGGGGCCAACGTCCTGACTTTC
CASSSRGSSGANVLTF
>once|TRBJ1-6|TRBV10-2|.
TGCGCCAGCAGTGAAGAGGGGCGATCACCCCTCCACTTT
CASSEEGRSPLHF
>.|TRBJ2-1|TRBV4-1|.
TGCGCCAGCAGCCAAGCTGGAGCCAGGGGCAATGAGCAGTTCTTC
CASSQAGARGNEQFF
>.|TRBJ2-3|TRBV27|.
TGTGCCAGCAGTCGCCGAAGCACAGATACGCAGTATTTT
CASSRRSTDTQYF
>.|TRBJ2-7|TRBV7-8|.
TGTGCCAGCAGCCTATTAAACGGGTACGAGCAGTACTTC
CASSLLNGYEQYF
>.|TRBJ1-2|TRBV4-1|TRBD1
TGCGCCAGCAGCCGCCAGGGGGTAGGGGGCTATGGCTACACCTTC
CASSRQGVGGYGYTF
>.|TRBJ2-5|TRBV6-1|TRBD1
TGTGCCAGCAATCTCCAGGGGGCTAAAGAGACCCAGTACTTC
CASNLQGAKETQYF
>.|TRBJ1-2|TRBV6-1|TRBD1
TGTGCCAGCAGGGACAGGAGCCTCATCGGCTACACCTTC
CASRDRSLIGYTF
>.|TRBJ1-3|TRBV7-9|TRBD1
TGTGCCAGCAGCCCTACAGGGGTCGGCTCTGGAAACACCATATATTTT
CASSPTGVGSGNTIYF
>.|TRBJ2-4|TRBV6-5|.
TGTGCCAGCGCTTATATCGGAGCCAAAAACATTCAGTACTTC
CASAYIGAKNIQYF
>.|TRBJ2-1|TRBV7-8|TRBD2
TGTGCCAGCAGCCGAAGCGGGACTAGCGGGGACAATGAGCAGTTCTTC
CASSRSGTSGDNEQFF
>.|TRBJ1-1|TRBV18|.
TGTGCCAGTTCGGGGGGGCAGAACACTGAAGCTTTCTTT
CASSGGQNTEAFF